These 11 T cell receptor beta chains originate from one sample sequenced in a study of T cell responses to AZD1222 COVID-19 vaccine. Clones were sequenced by immunoSEQ multiplex PCR, and TCRdb holds only the in-frame ones, with some missing. The sample records 180,000 or so clones, around 95% being singletons. The sample was peripheral blood, taken on day 0 of AZD1222 vaccination. The source is an adult in good health.

This rearrangement joins TRBV28 to TRBJ1-5, with D perhaps matching TRBD1 (5 bases). The CDR3 spans 15 residues. The germline V gene has CDR1 MDHEN and CDR2 SYDVKM. V was shortened by 6 bases and J by 2 bases, with 14 bases between the two germline ends. CDR3 in amino acids: CASSYQSQGNQPQHF. DNA for the CDR3: TGTGCCAGCAGCTACCAATCACAGGGCAATCAGCCCCAGCATTTT. Combining the CDR3 with reference TRBV28 and TRBJ1-5 gives the whole variable domain DVKVTQSSRYLVKRTGEKVFLECVQDMDHENMFWYRQDPGLGLRLIYFSYDVKMKEKGDIPEGYSVSREKKERFSLILESASTNQTSMYLCASSYQSQGNQPQHFGDGTRLSIL.

This sequence joins TRBV19 and TRBJ1-1; TRBD1 aligns across 8 bases. V lost 6 bases, J lost 0 bases, and 3 bases stayed unmatched. The CDR3 length is 14 residues. Germline lookup yields CDR1 LNHDA and CDR2 SQIVND (reference sequence). The CDR3 DNA reads TGTGCCAGTAGGCACAGGGGGTTGAACACTGAAGCTTTCTTT. It codes for CASRHRGLNTEAFF.

The chain recombines TRBV19 with TRBJ2-5; D perhaps matches TRBD2 (6 bases). The CDR3 consists of 14 residues. The germline gives CDR1 LNHDA, CDR2 SQIVND (reference sequence). Between the trimmed V and J ends, which lost 5 bases and 3 bases, there was a span of 13 bases. CDR3: CASSGPGLKETQYF. CDR3 bases: TGTGCCAGTAGTGGGCCGGGACTCAAAGAGACCCAGTACTTC.

This sequence joins TRBV19 and TRBJ2-2; a possible D gene is TRBD2 (6 bases). From germline, CDR1 is LNHDA and CDR2 SQIVND (reference sequence). The CDR3 consists of 15 residues. Between the trimmed V and J ends, which lost 4 bases and 3 bases, there was a span of 12 bases. The CDR3 DNA follows: TGTGCCAGTAGTACGGCGGGACCTTACACCGGGGAGCTGTTTTTT. Translation: CASSTAGPYTGELFF. The full variable domain, in which reference TRBV19 and TRBJ2-2 provide the parts outside the CDR3, is DGGITQSPKYLFRKEGQNVTLSCEQNLNHDAMYWYRQDPGQGLRLIYYSQIVNDFQKGDIAEGYSVSREKKESFPLTVTSAQKNPTAFYLCASSTAGPYTGELFFGEGSRLTVL.

V is TRBV12-3 or TRBV12-4 and J is TRBJ1-1; D unresolved. Trimming pared 4 bases from V and 2 bases from J, leaving 8 bases between. There are 13 residues in the CDR3. Here the CDR3 DNA reads TGTGCCAGCAGTTCCCGCCTAAACACTGAAGCTTTCTTT. Translation gives CASSSRLNTEAFF.

J is TRBJ2-7 and V is TRBV25-1; 7 bases align to TRBD1. The germline V gene encodes CDR1 MGHDK and CDR2 SYGVNS. The CDR3 covers 13 residues. With 8 bases clipped from V and 6 bases from J, the junction kept 10 bases outside the gene matches. CDR3 DNA sequence: TGTGCCAGCTGGCCCCCCGACAGGGCCGAGCAGTACTTC. Its translation: CASWPPDRAEQYF.

The chain combines TRBV5-1 with TRBJ2-6; a possible D gene is TRBD1 (5 bases). The CDR3 totals 17 residues. The germline V gene has CDR1 SGHRS and CDR2 YFSETQ. Trimming left V 1 base short and J 0 bases short, with 11 bases between. The CDR3 region is CASSLQQAFSGANVLTF. The CDR3 bases are TGCGCCAGCAGCTTGCAACAGGCTTTCTCTGGGGCCAACGTCCTGACTTTC. Full variable domain (rest looked up from reference TRBV5-1 and TRBJ2-6): KAGVTQTPRYLIKTRGQQVTLSCSPISGHRSVSWYQQTPGQGLQFLFEYFSETQRNKGNFPGRFSGRQFSNSRSEMNVSTLELGDSALYLCASSLQQAFSGANVLTFGAGSRLTVL.

The V and J genes are TRBV3-1 (or the pseudogene TRBV3-2) and TRBJ2-5; D ambiguous. CDR3 length: 12 residues. V was cut by 8 bases and J by 4 bases, with 11 bases left in between. The germline gives CDR1 LGHDT, CDR2 YNNKEL (reference sequence). The CDR3 DNA reads TGTGCCAGCGGTTCAGTAATAGAGACCCAGTACTTC. Its protein is CASGSVIETQYF.

The rearrangement joins TRBV6-5 to TRBJ2-1; 8 positions match TRBD2. J was trimmed by 9 bases and V by 5 bases; bases with no gene match: 12. Germline V gene data show CDR1 as MNHEY and CDR2 as SVGAGI. The CDR3 runs to 15 residues. This CDR3 is CASSPSAGGLGEQFF. The CDR3 DNA is TGTGCCAGCAGTCCGTCTGCGGGAGGATTGGGTGAGCAGTTCTTC.

The rearrangement uses TRBV5-5 and TRBJ1-5; D unresolved. Germline CDR1 and CDR2: SGHKS and YYEKEE (reference sequence). V shed 0 bases and J shed 4 bases, with 11 bases lying between them. This CDR3 has 15 amino acids. Written as DNA, the CDR3 is TGTGCCAGCAGCTTGGTAAGTGGCAGTAATCAGCCCCAGCATTTT. This gives the protein CASSLVSGSNQPQHF.

V is TRBV6-5 and J is TRBJ1-6; TRBD1 agrees at 11 bases. In germline, CDR1 is MNHEY, CDR2 SVGAGI. The CDR3 spans 16 residues. The V segment lost 2 bases and the J segment 7 bases; nucleotides outside the gene matches: 4. This chain's CDR3 is CASSYGQGARNSPLHF. CDR3 DNA: TGTGCCAGCAGTTACGGACAGGGGGCCCGCAATTCACCCCTCCACTTT.